This entry describes one T cell receptor beta chain. These data are taken from a study of shared clonotypes between healthy human individuals. Germline V lookup: CDR1 SGHRS, CDR2 YFSETQ. The CDR3 extends over 16 amino acids. The V end was cut by 4 bases, the J end by 1 base, with 12 bases between. Generated by immunoSEQ multiplex PCR, the TCRdb table keeps only in-frame clones and is missing some. The data hold roughly 2 million clones, with roughly 94% observed a single time. The clonotype was recovered from a young man in good health. This chain uses TRBV5-1 with TRBJ2-6; a possible D gene is TRBD1 (6 bases). The sequenced material came from naive CD4+ T cells sorted from blood. Indicated subset: CD45RA+ positively selected. DNA for the CDR3: TGCGCCAGCAGCCTTACTACAGGGTCTGGGGCCAACGTCCTGACTTTC. This sequence encodes CASSLTTGSGANVLTF.